This T cell receptor (beta chain) is from a study of radiotherapy plus CTLA-4 blockade in lung cancer. Study-level findings and limits: In blood, tumor-derived TCR clones expanded after radiotherapy plus ipilimumab.

Germline loops: CDR1 SGHTS, CDR2 YDEGEE. Trimming took 9 bases from V and 4 from J, leaving 17 bases between them. The length of the CDR3 is 14 residues. Clones were sequenced by immunoSEQ multiplex PCR, and TCRdb holds only the in-frame ones, with some missing. The sample shows about 100,000 clones, roughly 80% of them seen only once. In regard to this clone: Its antigen is not known.

The TCR sequence derives from a human donor with non-small cell lung cancer who had stable disease on radiotherapy plus ipilimumab. The source material was peripheral blood, sampled from a patient treated with radiotherapy plus ipilimumab. The chain joins TRBV5-8 to TRBJ2-1; perhaps TRBD1 as D (5 bases). CDR3 in amino acids: CAMDRLGPYNEQFF. The CDR3 DNA reads as TGTGCCATGGACCGCTTGGGGCCTTACAATGAGCAGTTCTTC.